The 15 T cell receptor beta chains given below trace back to one sample, sequenced in a study of radiation and T cells in renal cell carcinoma. Profiled with immunoSEQ multiplex PCR; TCRdb holds only in-frame clones, not every one. The sample has approximately 120,000 clones; roughly 85% are singletons. Time point noted: baseline pretreatment blood. Treatment here: 15 Gy SBRT to primary tumor, nephrectomy 4 weeks later. The sequenced sample was blood, obtained from a patient whose treatment included radiotherapy and nephrectomy. All receptors come from a woman aged 55 to 70 with renal cell carcinoma.

V usage is TRBV19 and J usage is TRBJ2-2; possibly TRBD1 for D (6 bases). The CDR3 is 16 amino acids. The V and J ends lost 10 bases and 0 bases respectively, with 18 bases between them. Germline CDR1 is LNHDA and CDR2 is SQIVND (reference sequence). In DNA, the CDR3 is TGTGCCACCAAGCCCCGGCCAGGGGCGAACACCGGGGAGCTGTTTTTT. Translation: CATKPRPGANTGELFF. Full variable domain (remainder filled in from reference TRBV19 and TRBJ2-2): DGGITQSPKYLFRKEGQNVTLSCEQNLNHDAMYWYRQDPGQGLRLIYYSQIVNDFQKGDIAEGYSVSREKKESFPLTVTSAQKNPTAFYLCATKPRPGANTGELFFGEGSRLTVL.

This clone came up a few times. The V call is TRBV18, the J call TRBJ1-3; 8 positions agree with TRBD1. Germline trimming cut 3 bases from V and 4 bases from J; bases unmatched to any gene: 5. This CDR3 is built from 15 residues. Germline V CDR1 and CDR2: KGHSH, LQKENI. DNA for the CDR3: TGTGCCAGCTCACCGGACAGGGTCGCAGGAAACACCATATATTTT. Protein: CASSPDRVAGNTIYF.

This clone was seen more than once but under ten times. The V call is TRBV6-6, the J call TRBJ1-5; a weak D match, TRBD1 (6 bases). Germline V gene sequence: CDR1 MNHNY, CDR2 SVGAGI (reference sequence). CDR3 length equals 12 residues. Between the trimmed V and J ends, which lost 7 bases and 7 bases, there was a span of 11 bases. Here the CDR3 reads CASKSGGQPQHF. In nucleotides, the CDR3 is TGTGCCAGCAAGTCCGGGGGCCAGCCCCAGCATTTT.

The V gene is TRBV7-6, the J gene TRBJ1-2, with D perhaps matching TRBD1 (6 bases). Per germline, CDR1 SGHVS and CDR2 FNYEAQ. V was trimmed by 1 base and J by 3 bases, leaving 12 bases between them. This CDR3 has 15 residues. CDR3 in DNA: TGTGCCAGCAGCTTAGAAGAGGGGGGGTACTATGGCTACACCTTC. Translation gives CASSLEEGGYYGYTF.

The rearrangement links TRBV11-2 to TRBJ1-1; D uncertain. The V gene lost 0 bases and the J gene lost 1 base, with 3 bases spanning the gap. Germline lookup yields CDR1 SGHAT and CDR2 FQNNGV. This CDR3 is built from 13 residues. As DNA, the CDR3 is TGTGCCAGCAGCTTAGATAGGAACACTGAAGCTTTCTTT. The encoded protein is CASSLDRNTEAFF.

With regard to this clone: One junction end does not reproduce the germline sequence, and a read error may be involved. The rearrangement uses TRBV29-1 and TRBJ2-5; tentatively, D is TRBD1 (6 bases). The end of the DNA aligns better with TRBJ2-7, so the J call may be wrong. The CDR3 consists of 12 residues. Germline V CDR1 and CDR2: SQVTM, ANQGSEA. The DNA of the CDR3 is TGCAGCGTCAAGACAGGCTCCCACGAGCAGTACTTC. Its protein is CSVKTGSHEQYF.

This clone occurred once. The V and J genes are TRBV21-1 and TRBJ1-4; no DNA check was done on the table's D call, TRBD1. TRBV21-1 is reported as a pseudogene. The CDR3 is 15 amino acids. The CDR3 DNA is TGTGCCAGCAGCAACCTCGACAGGGGAGAGGAAAAACTGTTTTTT. Its protein product is CASSNLDRGEEKLFF.

This chain links TRBV29-1 with TRBJ2-2, with a tentative D call TRBD1 (5 bases). V was clipped by 3 bases and J by 1 base, with 9 bases between them. Germline CDR1 and CDR2: SQVTM and ANQGSEA. CDR3 length: 14 amino acids. CDR3 amino acids: CSVDRQGNTGELFF. The CDR3 bases are TGCAGCGTTGACAGGCAGGGGAACACCGGGGAGCTGTTTTTT.

The genes are TRBV16 and TRBJ1-1, with 8 bases identical to TRBD1. Germline CDR1 and CDR2: KGHSY and FQNENV. Germline trimming cut 3 bases from V and 10 bases from J; bases unmatched to any gene: 7. The CDR3 runs 13 residues. CDR3 in DNA: TGTGCCAGCAGCCATCCAGGGGGCGACGCAGCTTTCTTT. Its protein is CASSHPGGDAAFF.

The chain recombines TRBV28 with TRBJ2-4, with D tentatively TRBD1 (5 bases). Germline values: CDR1 MDHEN, CDR2 SYDVKM. Trimming removed 3 bases from V and 2 bases from J, with 17 bases in between. The CDR3 length is 17 residues. The CDR3 DNA is TGTGCCAGCAGTTTCCTGGGGCCGTTAGGCACCAAAAACATTCAGTACTTC. This encodes CASSFLGPLGTKNIQYF.

The chain carries TRBV5-1 and TRBJ2-5; no definite D call. V gave up 0 bases and J gave up 2 bases, with 8 bases separating them. The CDR3 runs to 14 residues. Germline V lookup: CDR1 SGHRS, CDR2 YFSETQ. CDR3 bases: TGCGCCAGCAGCTTGGTCATGGGGCAAGAGACCCAGTACTTC. Amino acid sequence: CASSLVMGQETQYF.

This chain uses TRBV2 with TRBJ1-5; tentative D call: TRBD1 (5 bases). Trimming cost V 2 bases and J 0 bases, with 17 bases left between them. The CDR3 extends over 18 amino acids. The germline V gene has CDR1 SNHLY and CDR2 FYNNEI. The chain's CDR3 is CASSEFIRAGDSNQPQHF. The CDR3 nucleotides are TGTGCCAGCAGTGAATTTATTAGGGCGGGGGATAGCAATCAGCCCCAGCATTTT.

The J gene is TRBJ1-5, the V gene TRBV19, with D possibly TRBD1 on 5 matching bases. Germline V CDR1 and CDR2: LNHDA, SQIVND (reference sequence). The V end was cut by 8 bases, the J end by 5 bases, with 13 bases between. The CDR3 is made up of 13 amino acids. In DNA, the CDR3 is TGTGCCAGTGTAGGTGGGGGATATCAGCCCCAGCATTTT. Amino acid sequence: CASVGGGYQPQHF. Combining the CDR3 with reference TRBV19 and TRBJ1-5 gives the whole variable domain DGGITQSPKYLFRKEGQNVTLSCEQNLNHDAMYWYRQDPGQGLRLIYYSQIVNDFQKGDIAEGYSVSREKKESFPLTVTSAQKNPTAFYLCASVGGGYQPQHFGDGTRLSIL.

The chain employs TRBV28 and TRBJ1-2; D remains ambiguous. Between the trimmed V and J ends, which lost 6 bases and 1 base, there was a span of 9 bases. Germline V gene data show CDR1 as MDHEN and CDR2 as SYDVKM. The CDR3 runs to 13 residues. CDR3 residues: CASSVGSNYGYTF. The CDR3 coding sequence is TGTGCCAGCAGCGTAGGGAGTAACTATGGCTACACCTTC.

The gene calls are TRBV5-1 and TRBJ2-1; the match to TRBD2 covers 12 bases. The germline CDR1 and CDR2 sequences are SGHRS and YFSETQ. V was pared by 3 bases and J by 1 base, with 8 bases of the junction left unmatched. This CDR3 has 18 residues. The CDR3 DNA reads TGCGCCAGCAGCTCCCGGACTAGCGGGGTTTCGTCCTACAATGAGCAGTTCTTC. This encodes CASSSRTSGVSSYNEQFF.